Below, 10 T cell receptor beta chains from the same sample are listed, as sequenced in a study of cytomegalovirus exposure and HLA in healthy donors. PCR was performed using 60 Vbeta and 13 Jbeta primers. Profiling relied on immunoSEQ multiplex PCR, and the TCRdb table lists in-frame clones only, not all of them. The data show about 160,000 clones, with about 77% seen just once and roughly 1.2% held by the top ten. Sequencing was carried out using PBMCs. The receptors here all came from a woman aged 50 to 60 in good health and CMV-seronegative.

The CDR3: CASSPGGLETQYF. As DNA, the CDR3 is TGTGCCAGCAGTCCGGGGGGCTTGGAGACCCAGTACTTC. V usage is TRBV6-1 and J usage is TRBJ2-5, with D possibly being TRBD2 (7 bases). Germline CDR1 MNHNS, CDR2 SASEGT. With 5 bases removed from V and 5 bases from J, the gap between germline ends came to 12 bases. The CDR3 covers 13 residues.

The chain couples TRBV6-6 to TRBJ1-5; no firm D call. The length of the CDR3 is 14 residues. Germline CDR1 and CDR2: MNHNY and SVGAGI (reference sequence). V was cut by 8 bases and J by 5 bases, with 16 bases left in between. Written as DNA, the CDR3 is TGTGCCAGCGGAGAGTGGGGAGCGGATCAGCCCCAGCATTTT. It translates to CASGEWGADQPQHF.

The CDR3: CASSDSRADTQYF. The CDR3 DNA sequence: TGTGCCAGCAGTGACTCCCGGGCAGATACGCAGTATTTT. The rearrangement joins TRBV25-1 to TRBJ2-3; the D is unclear. The V and J ends lost 3 bases and 4 bases respectively, with 8 bases between them. Germline V lookup: CDR1 MGHDK, CDR2 SYGVNS. The CDR3 spans 13 residues.

The chain combines TRBV5-1 with TRBJ1-3; 7 bases are a match to TRBD1. Germline lookup yields CDR1 SGHRS and CDR2 YFSETQ. Unmatched junction bases numbered 11, after V lost 4 bases and J lost 4 bases. The CDR3 consists of 16 residues. The CDR3 bases are TGCGCCAGCAGCCTCATTAACCGGGACAGCGGAAACACCATATATTTT. Translated: CASSLINRDSGNTIYF.

Only a few counts were recorded for this clone. This chain connects TRBV5-4 to TRBJ1-1; D unresolved. Germline values: CDR1 SGHNT, CDR2 YYREEE (reference sequence). CDR3 length: 15 amino acids. Trimming removed 4 bases at V and 0 bases at J, with 13 bases between. The CDR3 is CASSPSPTVNTEAFF. The DNA of the CDR3 is TGTGCCAGCAGCCCTTCTCCGACTGTGAACACTGAAGCTTTCTTT.

V is TRBV30 and J is TRBJ1-5, with 9 positions matching TRBD1. This CDR3 is 14 amino acids long. The germline V gene encodes CDR1 GTSNPN and CDR2 SVGIG (reference sequence). V was clipped by 5 bases and J by 0 bases; unmatched bases: 2. The CDR3: CAWRTGDSNQPQHF. The CDR3, as DNA: TGTGCCTGGCGGACAGGGGATAGCAATCAGCCCCAGCATTTT.

This clone was observed a few times. The rearrangement links TRBV7-2 to TRBJ2-3, with a tentative D call TRBD1 (6 bases). CDR1 is SGHTA, CDR2 FQGNSA, per germline. The CDR3 contains 15 residues. V shed 4 bases and J shed 5 bases, with 16 bases lying between them. DNA for the CDR3: TGTGCCAGCAGCTCTTTCCCCAGGGGTGGAGATACGCAGTATTTT. This encodes CASSSFPRGGDTQYF. Full variable domain (missing parts from reference TRBV7-2 and TRBJ2-3): GAGVSQSPSNKVTEKGKDVELRCDPISGHTALYWYRQSLGQGLEFLIYFQGNSAPDKSGLPSDRFSAERTGGSVSTLTIQRTQQEDSAVYLCASSSFPRGGDTQYFGPGTRLTVL.

This clone was counted a single time. The chain combines TRBV28 with TRBJ2-3; D uncertain. Germline lookup yields CDR1 MDHEN and CDR2 SYDVKM. The V end lost 3 bases, the J end lost 5 bases, and 9 bases lay between the germline ends. The CDR3 runs to 13 residues. The CDR3 DNA is TGTGCCAGCAGTTTCATGGCACAAGATACGCAGTATTTT. It specifies CASSFMAQDTQYF.

This CDR3 is CASSYRTGDEEQYF. The CDR3 DNA reads as TGCGCCAGCAGCTACAGGACAGGGGATGAGGAGCAGTACTTC. The chain is built from TRBV5-1 and TRBJ2-5, with 9 bases that match TRBD1. Germline V CDR1 and CDR2: SGHRS, YFSETQ. With V trimmed by 3 bases and J by 11 bases, 11 bases remained unmatched. The CDR3 is 14 amino acids.

This chain links TRBV29-1 with TRBJ2-7; 9 nucleotides align to TRBD1. CDR1 is SQVTM and CDR2 is ANQGSEA in the germline V gene. The CDR3 has 14 residues. Trimming cost V 5 bases and J 4 bases; bases outside gene matches: 9. As DNA, the CDR3 is TGCAGCGTTTATGACTCAGGACAGGGGTACGAGCAGTACTTC. It is translated as CSVYDSGQGYEQYF.